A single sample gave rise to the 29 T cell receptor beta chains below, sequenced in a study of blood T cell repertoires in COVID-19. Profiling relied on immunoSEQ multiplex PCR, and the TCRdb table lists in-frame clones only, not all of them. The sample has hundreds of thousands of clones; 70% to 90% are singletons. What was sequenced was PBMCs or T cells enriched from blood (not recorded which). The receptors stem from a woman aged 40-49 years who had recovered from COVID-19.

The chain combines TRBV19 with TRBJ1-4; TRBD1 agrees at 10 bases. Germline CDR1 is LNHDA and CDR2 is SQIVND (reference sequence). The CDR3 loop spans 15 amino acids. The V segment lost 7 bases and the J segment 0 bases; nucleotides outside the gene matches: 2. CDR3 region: CASTGTGATNEKLFF. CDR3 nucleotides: TGTGCCAGTACCGGGACAGGGGCAACTAATGAAAAACTGTTTTTT. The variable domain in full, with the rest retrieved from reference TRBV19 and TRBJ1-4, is DGGITQSPKYLFRKEGQNVTLSCEQNLNHDAMYWYRQDPGQGLRLIYYSQIVNDFQKGDIAEGYSVSREKKESFPLTVTSAQKNPTAFYLCASTGTGATNEKLFFGSGTQLSVL.

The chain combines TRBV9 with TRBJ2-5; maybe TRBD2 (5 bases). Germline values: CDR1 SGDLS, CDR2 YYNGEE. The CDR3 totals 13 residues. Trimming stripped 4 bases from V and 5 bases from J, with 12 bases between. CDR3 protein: CASSPGSQETQYF. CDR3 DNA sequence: TGTGCCAGCAGCCCGGGATCCCAGGAGACCCAGTACTTC.

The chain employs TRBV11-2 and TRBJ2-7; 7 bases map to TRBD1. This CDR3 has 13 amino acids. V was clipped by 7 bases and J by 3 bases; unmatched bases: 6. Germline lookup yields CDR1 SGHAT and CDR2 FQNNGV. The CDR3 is CASIRDSFYEQYF. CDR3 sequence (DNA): TGTGCCAGCATTCGGGACAGTTTCTACGAGCAGTACTTC.

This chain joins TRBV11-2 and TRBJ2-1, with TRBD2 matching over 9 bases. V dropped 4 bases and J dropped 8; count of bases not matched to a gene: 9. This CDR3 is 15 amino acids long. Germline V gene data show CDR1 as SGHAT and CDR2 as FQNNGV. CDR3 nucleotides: TGTGCCAGCAGCTCCACCGGGACTAGCAACTATGAGCAGTTCTTC. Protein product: CASSSTGTSNYEQFF.

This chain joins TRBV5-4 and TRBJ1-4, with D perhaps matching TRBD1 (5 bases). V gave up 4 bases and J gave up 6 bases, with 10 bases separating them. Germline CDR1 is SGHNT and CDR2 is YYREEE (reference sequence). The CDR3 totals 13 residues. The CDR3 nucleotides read TGTGCCAGCAGCGCCACCAGGGATGAAAAACTGTTTTTT. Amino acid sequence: CASSATRDEKLFF.

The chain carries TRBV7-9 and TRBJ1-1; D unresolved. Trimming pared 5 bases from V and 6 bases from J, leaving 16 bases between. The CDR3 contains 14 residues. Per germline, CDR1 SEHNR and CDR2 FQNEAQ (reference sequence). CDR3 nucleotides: TGTGCCAGCAGCCTACCAAGTTGGGCTCCTGAAGCTTTCTTT. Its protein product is CASSLPSWAPEAFF. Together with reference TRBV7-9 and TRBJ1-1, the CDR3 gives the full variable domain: DTGVSQNPRHKITKRGQNVTFRCDPISEHNRLYWYRQTLGQGPEFLTYFQNEAQLEKSRLLSDRFSAERPKGSFSTLEIQRTEQGDSAMYLCASSLPSWAPEAFFGQGTRLTVV.

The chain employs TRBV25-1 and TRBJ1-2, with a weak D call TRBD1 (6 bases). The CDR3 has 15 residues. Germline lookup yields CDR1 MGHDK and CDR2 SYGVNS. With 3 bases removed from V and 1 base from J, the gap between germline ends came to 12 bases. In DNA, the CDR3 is TGTGCCAGCAGTGAGGGTCAGGGGTATAACTATGGCTACACCTTC. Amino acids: CASSEGQGYNYGYTF.

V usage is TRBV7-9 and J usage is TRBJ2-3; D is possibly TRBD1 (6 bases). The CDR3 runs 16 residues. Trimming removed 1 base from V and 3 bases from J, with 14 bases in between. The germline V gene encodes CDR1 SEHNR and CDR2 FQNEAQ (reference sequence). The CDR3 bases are TGTGCCAGCAGCTTAGTAGGGGGTTACATGACAGATACGCAGTATTTT. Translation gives CASSLVGGYMTDTQYF. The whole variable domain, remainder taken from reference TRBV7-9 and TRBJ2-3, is DTGVSQNPRHKITKRGQNVTFRCDPISEHNRLYWYRQTLGQGPEFLTYFQNEAQLEKSRLLSDRFSAERPKGSFSTLEIQRTEQGDSAMYLCASSLVGGYMTDTQYFGPGTRLTVL.

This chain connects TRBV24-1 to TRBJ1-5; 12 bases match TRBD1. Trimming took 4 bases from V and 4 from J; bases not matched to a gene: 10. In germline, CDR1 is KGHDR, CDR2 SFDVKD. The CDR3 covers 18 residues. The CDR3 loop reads CATSENTPGQGANQPQHF. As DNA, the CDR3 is TGTGCCACCAGTGAGAATACCCCGGGACAGGGGGCGAATCAGCCCCAGCATTTT.

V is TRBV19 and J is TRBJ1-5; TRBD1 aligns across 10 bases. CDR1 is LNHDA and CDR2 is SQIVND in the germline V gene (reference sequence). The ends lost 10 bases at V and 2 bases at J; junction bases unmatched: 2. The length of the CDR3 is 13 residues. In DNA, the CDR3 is TGTGCCACCGGGACAGGGGGCAATCAGCCCCAGCATTTT. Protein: CATGTGGNQPQHF.

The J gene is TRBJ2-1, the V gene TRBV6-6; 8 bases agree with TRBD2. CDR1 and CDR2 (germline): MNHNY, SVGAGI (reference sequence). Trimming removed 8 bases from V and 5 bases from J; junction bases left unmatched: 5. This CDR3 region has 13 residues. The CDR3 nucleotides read TGTGCCAGCCAGCGGGGGTTCAACAATGAGCAGTTCTTC. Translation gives CASQRGFNNEQFF.

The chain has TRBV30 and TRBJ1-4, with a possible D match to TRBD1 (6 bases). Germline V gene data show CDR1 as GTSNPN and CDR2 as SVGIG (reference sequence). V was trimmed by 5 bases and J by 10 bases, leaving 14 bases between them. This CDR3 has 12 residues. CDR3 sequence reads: CAWLTGSSKLFF. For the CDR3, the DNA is TGTGCCTGGTTAACAGGGAGTTCAAAACTGTTTTTT.

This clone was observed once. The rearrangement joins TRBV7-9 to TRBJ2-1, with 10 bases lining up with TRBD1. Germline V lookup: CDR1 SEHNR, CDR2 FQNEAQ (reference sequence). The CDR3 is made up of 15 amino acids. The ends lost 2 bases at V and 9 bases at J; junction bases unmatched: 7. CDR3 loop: CASSLLRQGAGEQFF. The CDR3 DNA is TGTGCCAGCAGCTTATTGAGACAGGGGGCGGGTGAGCAGTTCTTC.

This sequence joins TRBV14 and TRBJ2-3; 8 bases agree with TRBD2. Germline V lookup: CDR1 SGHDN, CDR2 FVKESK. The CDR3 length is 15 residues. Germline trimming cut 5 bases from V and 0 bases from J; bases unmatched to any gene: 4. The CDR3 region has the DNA TGTGCCAGCAGCTCCATAGCGGGGAGCACAGATACGCAGTATTTT. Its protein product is CASSSIAGSTDTQYF.

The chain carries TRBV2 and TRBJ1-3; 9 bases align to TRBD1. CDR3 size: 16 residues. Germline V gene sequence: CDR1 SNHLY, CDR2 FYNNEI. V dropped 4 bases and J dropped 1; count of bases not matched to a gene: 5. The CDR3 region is CASSGDRVRSGNTIYF. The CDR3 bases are TGTGCCAGCAGTGGGGACAGGGTTAGATCTGGAAACACCATATATTTT. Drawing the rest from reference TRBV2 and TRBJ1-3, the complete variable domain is EPEVTQTPSHQVTQMGQEVILRCVPISNHLYFYWYRQILGQKVEFLVSFYNNEISEKSEIFDDQFSVERPDGSNFTLKIRSTKLEDSAMYFCASSGDRVRSGNTIYFGEGSWLTVV.

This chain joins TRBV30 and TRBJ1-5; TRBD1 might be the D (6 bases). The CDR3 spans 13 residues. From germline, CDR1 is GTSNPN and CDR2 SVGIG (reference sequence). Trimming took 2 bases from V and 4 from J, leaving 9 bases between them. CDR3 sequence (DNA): TGTGCCTGGAGTACAGGGACGAATCAGCCCCAGCATTTT. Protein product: CAWSTGTNQPQHF.

The CDR3 nucleotides are TGTGCCAGCAGCCCGTCGACAGGGGGGGGTCTAAACTATGGCTACACCTTC. Amino acid sequence: CASSPSTGGGLNYGYTF. The chain is built from TRBV11-2 and TRBJ1-2, with 9 positions matching TRBD1. V was pared by 5 bases and J by 2 bases, with 12 bases of the junction left unmatched. The CDR3 is 17 amino acids. The germline V gene has CDR1 SGHAT and CDR2 FQNNGV.

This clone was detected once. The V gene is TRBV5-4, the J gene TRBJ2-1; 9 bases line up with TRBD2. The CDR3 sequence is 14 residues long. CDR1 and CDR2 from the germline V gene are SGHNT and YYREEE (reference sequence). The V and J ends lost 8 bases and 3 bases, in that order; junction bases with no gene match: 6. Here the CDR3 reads CASGYSGGYNEQFF. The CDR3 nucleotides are TGTGCCAGTGGATATAGCGGGGGCTACAATGAGCAGTTCTTC.

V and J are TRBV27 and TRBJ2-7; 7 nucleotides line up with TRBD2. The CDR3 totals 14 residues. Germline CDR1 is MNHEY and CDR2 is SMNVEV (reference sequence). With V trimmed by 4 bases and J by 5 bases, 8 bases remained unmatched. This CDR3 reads CASSYQTSLDEQYF. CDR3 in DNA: TGTGCCAGCAGTTATCAGACTAGCTTGGACGAGCAGTACTTC.

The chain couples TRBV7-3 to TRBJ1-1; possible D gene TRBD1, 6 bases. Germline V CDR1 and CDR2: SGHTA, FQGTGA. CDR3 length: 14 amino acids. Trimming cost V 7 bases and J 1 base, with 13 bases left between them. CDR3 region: CASKNRVQNTEAFF. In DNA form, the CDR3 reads TGTGCCAGCAAGAACAGGGTTCAGAACACTGAAGCTTTCTTT. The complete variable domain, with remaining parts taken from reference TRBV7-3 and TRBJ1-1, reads GAGVSQTPSNKVTEKGKYVELRCDPISGHTALYWYRQSLGQGPEFLIYFQGTGAADDSGLPNDRFFAVRPEGSVSTLKIQRTERGDSAVYLCASKNRVQNTEAFFGQGTRLTVV.

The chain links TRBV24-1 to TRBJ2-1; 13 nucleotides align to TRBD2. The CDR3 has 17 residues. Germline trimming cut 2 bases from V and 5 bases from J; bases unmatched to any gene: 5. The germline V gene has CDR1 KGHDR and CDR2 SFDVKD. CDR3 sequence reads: CATSDYTGTSGNNEQFF. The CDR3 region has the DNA TGTGCCACCAGTGATTATACCGGGACTAGCGGGAACAATGAGCAGTTCTTC.

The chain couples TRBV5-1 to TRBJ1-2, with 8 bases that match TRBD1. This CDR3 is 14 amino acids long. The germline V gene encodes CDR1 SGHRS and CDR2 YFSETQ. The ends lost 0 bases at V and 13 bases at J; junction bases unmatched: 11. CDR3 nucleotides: TGCGCCAGCAGCTTGGGGACAGGGCCTCCCCCCCTCACCTTC. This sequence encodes CASSLGTGPPPLTF.

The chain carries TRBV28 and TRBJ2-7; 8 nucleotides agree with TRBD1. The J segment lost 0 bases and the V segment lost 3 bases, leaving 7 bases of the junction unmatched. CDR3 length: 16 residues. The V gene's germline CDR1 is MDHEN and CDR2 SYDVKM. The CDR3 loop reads CASSFLTGESSYEQYF. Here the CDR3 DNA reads TGTGCCAGCAGTTTCTTGACAGGGGAAAGCTCCTACGAGCAGTACTTC.

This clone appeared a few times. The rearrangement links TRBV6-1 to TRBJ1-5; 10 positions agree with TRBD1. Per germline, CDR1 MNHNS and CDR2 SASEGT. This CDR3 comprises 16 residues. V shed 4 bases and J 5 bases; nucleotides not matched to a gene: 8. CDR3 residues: CASSGGQGGGYQPQHF. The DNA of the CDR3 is TGTGCCAGCAGTGGCGGACAGGGGGGAGGTTATCAGCCCCAGCATTTT.

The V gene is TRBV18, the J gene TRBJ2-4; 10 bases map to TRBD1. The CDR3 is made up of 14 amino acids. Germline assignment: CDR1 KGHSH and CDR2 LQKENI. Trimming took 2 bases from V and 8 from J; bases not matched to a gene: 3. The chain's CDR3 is CASSPAGTGDIQYF. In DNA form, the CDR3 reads TGTGCCAGCTCACCAGCCGGGACAGGGGACATTCAGTACTTC. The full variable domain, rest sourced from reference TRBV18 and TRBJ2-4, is NAGVMQNPRHLVRRRGQEARLRCSPMKGHSHVYWYRQLPEEGLKFMVYLQKENIIDESGMPKERFSAEFPKEGPSILRIQQVVRGDSAAYFCASSPAGTGDIQYFGAGTRLSVL.

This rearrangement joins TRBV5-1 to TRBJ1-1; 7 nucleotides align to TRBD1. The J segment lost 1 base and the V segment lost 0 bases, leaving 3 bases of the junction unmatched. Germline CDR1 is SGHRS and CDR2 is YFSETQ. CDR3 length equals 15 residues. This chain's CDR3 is CASSLEGTENTEAFF. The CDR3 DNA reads TGCGCCAGCAGCTTGGAGGGGACAGAGAACACTGAAGCTTTCTTT. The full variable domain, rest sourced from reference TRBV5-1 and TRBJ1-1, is KAGVTQTPRYLIKTRGQQVTLSCSPISGHRSVSWYQQTPGQGLQFLFEYFSETQRNKGNFPGRFSGRQFSNSRSEMNVSTLELGDSALYLCASSLEGTENTEAFFGQGTRLTVV.

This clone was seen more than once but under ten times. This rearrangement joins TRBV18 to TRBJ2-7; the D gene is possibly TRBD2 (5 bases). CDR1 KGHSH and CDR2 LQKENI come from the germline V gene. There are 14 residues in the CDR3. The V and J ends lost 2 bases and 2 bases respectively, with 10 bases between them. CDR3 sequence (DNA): TGTGCCAGCTCACCAATGGCGGGTCCCTACGAGCAGTACTTC. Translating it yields CASSPMAGPYEQYF.

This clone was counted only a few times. The CDR3 is CSAVAGTGELFF. CDR3 in DNA: TGCAGCGCAGTGGCGGGCACCGGGGAGCTGTTTTTT. The chain employs TRBV29-1 and TRBJ2-2; perhaps TRBD2 as D (5 bases). The V and J ends lost 7 bases and 4 bases respectively, with 10 bases between them. The germline V gene has CDR1 SQVTM and CDR2 ANQGSEA. There are 12 residues in the CDR3.

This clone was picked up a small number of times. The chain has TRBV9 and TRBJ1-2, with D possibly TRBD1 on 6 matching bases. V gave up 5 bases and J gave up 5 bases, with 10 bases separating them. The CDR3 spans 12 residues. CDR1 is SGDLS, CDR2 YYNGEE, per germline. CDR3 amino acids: CASSEDSYGYTF. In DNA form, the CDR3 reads TGTGCCAGCAGTGAGGACAGTTATGGCTACACCTTC.